This note documents a single T cell receptor (beta chain) sequence. What this receptor recognizes is not known. One base away there is no much larger clone; base qualities are not given. The library came from 5' RACE. This sample was sequenced with an Illumina HiSeq 2500. A second roughly 6 to 11 cycle PCR used a sample-barcoded 5' primer and a J-beta primer mix. Each TCR beta cDNA molecule received a unique molecular identifier from a template-switch 5' adaptor carrying 12 random nucleotides. At least 2.5 million CDR3-containing paired-end reads were obtained from each sample. First-strand cDNA synthesis was performed from all RNA using the Mint cDNA synthesis kit, with priming by a TRBC-specific oligonucleotide. All cDNA was treated with uracil-DNA glycosylase and then went through a first 18-cycle PCR with the universal primers M1SS and BC2_uni_R. The authors processed their data as follows. Normalization of each sample was performed by random selection of 1 million high-quality reads, each carrying a distinct molecular identifier. Instead of being binned into consensus sequences, reads with shared molecular identifiers were discarded. MiTCR, set to a Q25 quality threshold and the strictest error-elimination algorithm, was used for CDR3 identification, clonotype clustering and error correction. A nonparametric unseen species model with Euler transformation was used to estimate a lower bound on total TCR beta diversity. The public sequencing data were trimmed at Q25 with fastp and processed into clonotypes with MiXCR by TCRdb, which kept only in-frame beta chains. Each CDR3 protein appears once, grouped with its most common genes and DNA. The V and J calls follow TCRdb's processing rather than the paper's. For this sample the table gives hundreds of thousands of distinct CDR3 sequences, of which around 62% were detected only once. In total, the top ten clones hold 25% to 35% of the sample.

The sample comes from a study of blood T cells in healthy people across ages (dated by TCRdb to between 2015 and 2017). At the level of the whole study: In model experiments, template switching captured roughly one uniquely barcoded TCR beta cDNA molecule for every two T cells. Four age groups were formed from the donors: young (average approximately 15 years), middle-aged (around 37), aged (62) and long-lived (roughly 81). Age-related changes in TCR beta repertoire diversity were measured in the study by deep sequencing normalized with unique cDNA molecular identifiers. For two donors (one aged 18 to 30 and one aged 80 or older), the study analyzed two additional independent replicas of 1 million unique cDNA reads from the same blood draw. To avoid experimental bias, donors of different ages were randomly spread across the sequencing lanes.

V gives up 2 bases and J gives up 4 bases, and the segment between their germline ends measures 15 bases. The CDR3 sequence holds 15 residues, the cysteine and phenylalanine included. Only CDR3 DNA remains: 45 bases, in frame from the first base. CDR1 and CDR2 were assigned from the germline V gene as LGHNA and YSLEER. What the authors observed across the whole study: A strong correlation was found between observed TCR beta diversity and the percentage of naive T cells measured by flow cytometry. As age increased, observed TCR beta diversity per million T cells dropped in a roughly linear way, and a significant reduction was already evident by age about 40. Compared with the aged group, the long-lived group had more naive CD4+ T cells, fewer expanded clones and increased TCR diversity, suggesting age selection. Because donor CMV infection status was unknown, age-related changes in expanded clonotypes were potentially confounded. Since profiling was done on bulk unsorted PBMCs, naive and antigen-experienced compartments could not be conclusively compared. Estimates of total diversity based on one million sequenced T cells were regarded as lower bounds and as underestimates.

The approximately 41 donors, aged about 6 to 100 years, were systemically healthy Caucasian individuals from Russia. Each donor gave approximately 9.3 milliliters of peripheral blood, collected into EDTA-treated Vacutainer tubes. PBMCs were isolated by Ficoll-Paque density-gradient centrifugation, with at least 6.5 million obtained per sample. Trizol reagent was used to extract total RNA from the PBMCs, yielding at least 5 micrograms per sample. For every donor, flow cytometry on a PBMC aliquot measured the percentage of naive CD45RAhigh/CD27high T cells. The sequenced material came from blood. The sequence links TRBV4-3 to TRBJ2-7; a confident D gene designation cannot be given. The receptor was derived from a man in his thirties or forties in good health. CDR3 protein: CASSQLLPGKYEQYF. The DNA is TGCGCCAGCAGCCAACTGTTACCGGGTAAATACGAGCAGTACTTC.